A selection of T cell receptor beta chains follows, all from one sample in a study of T cell responses to AZD1222 COVID-19 vaccine. Clones were sequenced by immunoSEQ multiplex PCR, and TCRdb holds only the in-frame ones, with some missing. The repertoire has 120,000 to 150,000 clones, around nine tenths of them found once; the top ten carry about 3.4%. This specimen consisted of peripheral blood, obtained 28 days after the second AZD1222 dose. The receptors derive from an adult who received the AZD1222 COVID-19 vaccine. The CDR3 runs from the conserved cysteine through the conserved F or W. D genes are given only for firm matches. Only some rows state a clone size, as once, few, many or a class for expanded clones.

v_gene	d_gene	j_gene	abundance	CDR3aa	CDR3nt
TRBV7-9	NA	TRBJ1-2	few	CASSPGTVKGYTF	TGTGCCAGCAGCCCCGGGACGGTCAAGGGCTACACCTTC
TRBV6-1	NA	TRBJ1-2	NA	CASSEGDRNYGYTF	TGTGCCAGCAGTGAGGGCGATCGAAACTATGGCTACACCTTC
TRBV29-1	NA	TRBJ1-1	NA	CSVVGPTEAFF	TGCAGCGTTGTAGGGCCCACTGAAGCTTTCTTT
TRBV19	NA	TRBJ2-3	once	CASSISADTDTQYF	TGTGCCAGTAGTATCTCAGCGGACACAGATACGCAGTATTTT
TRBV27	NA	TRBJ2-4	NA	CASSLIGSGKNIQYF	TGTGCCAGCAGTTTAATAGGGTCAGGCAAAAACATTCAGTACTTC
TRBV5-1	NA	TRBJ1-3	NA	CASSLAGTSSGNTIYF	TGCGCCAGCAGCTTGGCCGGGACATCATCTGGAAACACCATATATTTT
TRBV19	NA	TRBJ1-4	NA	CASRIPGTKHEKLFF	TGTGCCAGTAGGATACCCGGGACTAAACATGAAAAACTGTTTTTT
TRBV4-2	TRBD2	TRBJ2-2	NA	CASSQEVAGGGNTGELFF	TGTGCCAGCAGCCAAGAAGTAGCGGGGGGAGGGAACACCGGGGAGCTGTTTTTT
TRBV7-9	TRBD1	TRBJ2-2	NA	CASRYLLDRGFTGELFF	TGTGCCAGCCGATACTTACTCGACAGGGGATTCACCGGGGAGCTGTTTTTT
TRBV7-9	NA	TRBJ1-5	few	CASSWGPNQPQHF	TGTGCCAGCAGCTGGGGACCCAATCAGCCCCAGCATTTT
TRBV28	TRBD1	TRBJ1-1	once	CASSLKQTGGTEAFF	TGTGCCAGCAGTCTCAAGCAGACAGGGGGAACTGAAGCTTTCTTT
TRBV4-2	NA	TRBJ2-4	NA	CASSQDVAVRAKNIQYF	TGTGCCAGCAGCCAAGATGTGGCGGTGCGGGCCAAAAACATTCAGTACTTC
TRBV5-1	TRBD1	TRBJ2-7	NA	CASSSGQELYEQYF	TGCGCCAGCAGCTCGGGACAGGAGCTTTACGAGCAGTACTTC
TRBV10-3	NA	TRBJ2-7	NA	CAIRVVEGYEQYF	TGTGCCATCAGGGTAGTGGAGGGCTACGAGCAGTACTTC
TRBV14	TRBD1	TRBJ1-1	NA	CASSPSTGGVKNTEAFF	TGTGCCAGCAGCCCCTCTACAGGGGGAGTTAAGAACACTGAAGCTTTCTTT
TRBV6-1	NA	TRBJ1-6	NA	CASSETMGGVTLHF	TGTGCCAGCAGTGAGACCATGGGAGGGGTCACCCTCCACTTT
TRBV20-1	NA	TRBJ2-1	NA	CSARQGSEQFF	TGCAGTGCTAGACAGGGGTCTGAGCAGTTCTTC
TRBV5-1	NA	TRBJ2-7	NA	CASSLGQVVGEQYF	TGCGCCAGCAGCTTGGGACAGGTCGTCGGCGAGCAGTACTTC
TRBV7-2	NA	TRBJ1-3	NA	CASSPAQGNTIYF	TGTGCCAGCAGCCCTGCCCAGGGAAACACCATATATTTT
TRBV28	NA	TRBJ1-2	NA	CASSSPGTPYGYTF	TGTGCCAGCTCCTCCCCCGGGACCCCCTATGGCTACACCTTC
TRBV4-1	TRBD1	TRBJ2-7	NA	CASSQVTLRQGSYEQYF	TGCGCCAGCAGCCAAGTCACCCTTAGACAGGGGTCCTACGAGCAGTACTTC
TRBV2	TRBD1	TRBJ1-3	NA	CASSSQTGSLTGNTIYF	TGTGCCAGCAGTAGTCAGACAGGGTCCTTAACTGGAAACACCATATATTTT
TRBV9	NA	TRBJ2-7	NA	CASSGALETSEQYF	TGTGCCAGCAGCGGAGCTTTGGAAACGAGTGAGCAGTACTTC
TRBV4-1	NA	TRBJ1-4	NA	CASSQPTPTGEKLFF	TGCGCCAGCAGCCAACCGACCCCGACGGGTGAAAAACTGTTTTTT
TRBV3-1/TRBV3-2	NA	TRBJ1-1	NA	CASSQSSEAFF	TGTGCCAGCAGCCAATCTTCTGAAGCTTTCTTT
TRBV19	NA	TRBJ1-3	NA	CASMRGLQNTIYF	TGTGCCAGTATGCGGGGCTTGCAAAACACCATATATTTT
TRBV5-6	NA	TRBJ1-2	NA	CASSGSGYGYTF	TGTGCCAGCAGCGGGAGTGGCTATGGCTACACCTTC
TRBV6-5	TRBD2	TRBJ2-1	NA	CASRQTSGGGYEQFF	TGTGCCAGCAGGCAGACTAGCGGGGGGGGCTATGAGCAGTTCTTC
TRBV3-1/TRBV3-2	TRBD2	TRBJ2-1	NA	CASSQDLGTSGRAEEQFF	TGTGCCAGCAGCCAAGATCTGGGTACTAGCGGGAGAGCGGAGGAGCAGTTCTTC
TRBV3-1/TRBV3-2	TRBD1	TRBJ1-4	NA	CASSHSGTGEKLFF	TGTGCCAGCAGCCATTCCGGGACAGGGGAAAAACTGTTTTTT
TRBV15	NA	TRBJ1-5	NA	CATSRDAGAYSNQPQHF	TGTGCCACCAGCAGAGACGCCGGTGCCTATAGCAATCAGCCCCAGCATTTT
TRBV4-2	TRBD2	TRBJ2-3	NA	CASSQDALAGGQADTQYF	TGTGCCAGCAGCCAAGATGCCCTAGCGGGGGGGCAGGCAGATACGCAGTATTTT
TRBV2	NA	TRBJ1-4	NA	CASSEGGLREKLFF	TGTGCCAGCAGTGAAGGGGGGCTCCGTGAAAAACTGTTTTTT
TRBV30	NA	TRBJ1-1	NA	CAGKGPLNTEAFF	TGTGCCGGAAAAGGCCCGCTGAACACTGAAGCTTTCTTT
TRBV30	NA	TRBJ1-1	NA	CAWGTDRKAFF	TGTGCCTGGGGGACGGATAGAAAAGCTTTCTTT
TRBV30	NA	TRBJ2-5	NA	CAWSPGEIQETQYF	TGTGCCTGGAGCCCCGGGGAGATCCAAGAGACCCAGTACTTC
TRBV29-1	NA	TRBJ2-7	NA	CSVRQAEQYF	TGCAGCGTTCGGCAGGCCGAGCAGTACTTC
TRBV7-9	TRBD1	TRBJ2-3	NA	CASSQGQGYTDTQYF	TGTGCCAGCAGCCAAGGACAGGGGTACACCGATACGCAGTATTTT
TRBV20-1	NA	TRBJ2-7	NA	CSASGQSYEQYF	TGCAGTGCTAGTGGCCAGTCCTACGAGCAGTACTTC